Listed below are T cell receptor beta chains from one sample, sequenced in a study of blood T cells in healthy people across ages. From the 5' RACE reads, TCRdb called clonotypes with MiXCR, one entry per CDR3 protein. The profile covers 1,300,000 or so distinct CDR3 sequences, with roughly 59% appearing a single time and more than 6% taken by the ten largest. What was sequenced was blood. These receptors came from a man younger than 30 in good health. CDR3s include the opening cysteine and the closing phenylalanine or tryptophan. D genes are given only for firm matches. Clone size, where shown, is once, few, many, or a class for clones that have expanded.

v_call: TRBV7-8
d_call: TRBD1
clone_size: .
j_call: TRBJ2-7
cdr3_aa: CASSKTGYNEQYF
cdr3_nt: TGTGCCAGCAGCAAGACAGGGTACAACGAGCAGTACTTC

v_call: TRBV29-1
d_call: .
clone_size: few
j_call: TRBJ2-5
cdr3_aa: CSVGKGHVFQETQYF
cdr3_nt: TGCAGCGTTGGGAAGGGACACGTGTTCCAAGAGACCCAGTACTTC

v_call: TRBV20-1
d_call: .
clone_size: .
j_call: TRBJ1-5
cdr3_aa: CSARDDREDQPQHF
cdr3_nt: TGCAGTGCTAGAGATGATAGGGAAGATCAGCCCCAGCATTTT

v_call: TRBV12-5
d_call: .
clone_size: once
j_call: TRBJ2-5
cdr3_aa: CARHRGKETQYF
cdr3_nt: TGTGCTAGGCATCGGGGCAAAGAGACCCAGTACTTC

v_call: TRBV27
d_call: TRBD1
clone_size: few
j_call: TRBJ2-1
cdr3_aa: CASIPGTGLYNEQFF
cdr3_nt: TGTGCCAGCATCCCCGGGACAGGGTTATACAATGAGCAGTTCTTC

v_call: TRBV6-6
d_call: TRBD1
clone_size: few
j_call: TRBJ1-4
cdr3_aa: CASTNPDRGGEKLFF
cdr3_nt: TGTGCCAGCACCAACCCGGACAGGGGAGGGGAAAAACTGTTTTTT

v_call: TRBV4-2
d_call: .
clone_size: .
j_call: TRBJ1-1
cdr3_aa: CASSPEAGTYTEAFF
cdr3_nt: TGTGCCAGCAGCCCCGAGGCCGGGACTTACACTGAAGCTTTCTTT

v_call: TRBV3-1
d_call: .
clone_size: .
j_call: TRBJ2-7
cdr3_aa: CASSLEKGEQYF
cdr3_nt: TGTGCCAGCAGCCTAGAAAAGGGCGAGCAGTACTTC

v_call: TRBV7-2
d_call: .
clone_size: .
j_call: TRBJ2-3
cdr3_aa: CASSSGMGTDTQYF
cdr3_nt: TGTGCCAGCAGCTCCGGGATGGGCACAGATACGCAGTATTTT

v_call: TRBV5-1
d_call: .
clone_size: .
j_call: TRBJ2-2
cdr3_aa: CASSLDSAGELFF
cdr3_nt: TGCGCCAGCAGCTTGGATAGCGCCGGGGAGCTGTTTTTT

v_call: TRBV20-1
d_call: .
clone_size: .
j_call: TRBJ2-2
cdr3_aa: CSARRSTGLSGELFF
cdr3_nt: TGCAGTGCAAGGCGGTCTACAGGGTTGTCCGGGGAGCTGTTTTTT

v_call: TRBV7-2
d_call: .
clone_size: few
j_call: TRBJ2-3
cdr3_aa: CASSSQYRTELTDTQYF
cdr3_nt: TGTGCCAGCAGCTCACAGTATCGGACAGAATTAACAGATACGCAGTATTTT

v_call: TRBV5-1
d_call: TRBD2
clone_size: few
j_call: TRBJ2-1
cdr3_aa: CASSLPGLRLYNEQFF
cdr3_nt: TGCGCCAGCAGCTTACCGGGACTACGTCTCTACAATGAGCAGTTCTTC

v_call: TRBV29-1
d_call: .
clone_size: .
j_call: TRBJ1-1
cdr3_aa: CSVVRRATLNTEAFF
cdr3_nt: TGCAGCGTTGTTCGGAGGGCTACTTTGAACACTGAAGCTTTCTTT

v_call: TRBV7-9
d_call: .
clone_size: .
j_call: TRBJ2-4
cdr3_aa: CASSLGSVGIQYF
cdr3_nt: TGTGCCAGCAGCTTGGGTTCGGTCGGCATTCAGTACTTC

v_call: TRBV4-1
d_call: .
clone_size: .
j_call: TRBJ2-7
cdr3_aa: CASSQVVGSAYEQYF
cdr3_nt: TGCGCCAGCAGCCAAGTAGTAGGTTCGGCTTACGAGCAGTACTTC

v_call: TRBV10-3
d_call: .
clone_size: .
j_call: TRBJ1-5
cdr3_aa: CAISPYSNQPQHF
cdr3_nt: TGTGCCATCAGTCCCTATAGCAATCAGCCCCAGCATTTT

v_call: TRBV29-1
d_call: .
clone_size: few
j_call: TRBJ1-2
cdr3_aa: CSVEDIRGYTF
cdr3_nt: TGCAGCGTTGAAGACATCCGAGGCTACACCTTC

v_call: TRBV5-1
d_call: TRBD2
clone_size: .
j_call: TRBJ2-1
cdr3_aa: CASSWREGSYNEQFF
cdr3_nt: TGCGCCAGCAGCTGGCGGGAGGGGTCCTACAATGAGCAGTTCTTC

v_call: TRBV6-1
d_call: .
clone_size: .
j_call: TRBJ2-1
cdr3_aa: CASSEYHTSSYNEQFF
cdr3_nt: TGTGCCAGCAGTGAGTACCACACAAGCTCCTACAATGAGCAGTTCTTC

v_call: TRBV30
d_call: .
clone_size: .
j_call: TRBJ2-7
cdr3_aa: CAWSADPYEQYF
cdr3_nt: TGTGCCTGGAGTGCCGATCCGTACGAGCAGTACTTC

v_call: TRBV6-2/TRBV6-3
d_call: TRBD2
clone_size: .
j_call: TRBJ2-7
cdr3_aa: CASSTSAYEQYF
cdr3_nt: TGTGCCAGCAGCACTAGCGCCTACGAGCAGTACTTC

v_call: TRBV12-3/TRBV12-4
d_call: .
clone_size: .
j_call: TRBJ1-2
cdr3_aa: CASSLAGVVLYGYTF
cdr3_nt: TGTGCCAGCAGTTTGGCAGGGGTGGTTCTCTATGGCTACACCTTC

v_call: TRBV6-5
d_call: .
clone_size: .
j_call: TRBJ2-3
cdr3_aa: CASSYSVGSTDTQYF
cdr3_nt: TGTGCCAGCAGTTACTCGGTCGGGAGCACAGATACGCAGTATTTT

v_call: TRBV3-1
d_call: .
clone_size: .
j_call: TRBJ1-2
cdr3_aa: CASSQGPVGSGYTF
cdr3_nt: TGTGCCAGCAGCCAAGGGCCGGTCGGTAGTGGCTACACCTTC

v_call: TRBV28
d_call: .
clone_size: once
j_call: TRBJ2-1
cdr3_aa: CASSLVRATNEQFF
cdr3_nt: TGTGCCAGCAGTTTGGTGAGGGCCACCAATGAGCAGTTCTTC

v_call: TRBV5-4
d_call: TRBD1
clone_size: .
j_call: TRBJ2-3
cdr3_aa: CASSSTNLGQGTDTQYF
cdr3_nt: TGTGCCAGCAGCTCTACCAATCTTGGACAGGGTACAGATACGCAGTATTTT

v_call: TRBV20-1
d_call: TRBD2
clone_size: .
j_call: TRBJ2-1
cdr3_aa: CSARDGTSGRGEQFF
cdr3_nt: TGCAGTGCTAGAGATGGGACTAGCGGGAGAGGTGAGCAGTTCTTC

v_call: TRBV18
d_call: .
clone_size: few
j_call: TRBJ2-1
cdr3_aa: CASSQTGGDYNEQFF
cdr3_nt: TGTGCCAGCTCACAAACAGGGGGGGACTACAATGAGCAGTTCTTC

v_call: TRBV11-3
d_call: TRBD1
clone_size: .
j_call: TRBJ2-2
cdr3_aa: CASSLQGARLTGELFF
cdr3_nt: TGTGCCAGCAGCTTACAGGGGGCGCGATTGACCGGGGAGCTGTTTTTT

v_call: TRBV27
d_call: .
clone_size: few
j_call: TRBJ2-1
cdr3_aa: CASSRGTAYNEQFF
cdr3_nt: TGTGCCAGCAGTCGCGGGACAGCCTACAATGAGCAGTTCTTC

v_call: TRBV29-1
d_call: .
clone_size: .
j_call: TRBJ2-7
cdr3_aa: CSVARDNSYEQYF
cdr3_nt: TGCAGCGTTGCCCGGGACAACTCCTACGAGCAGTACTTC

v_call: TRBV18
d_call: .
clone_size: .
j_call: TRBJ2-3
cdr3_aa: CASSDNAATALDTQYF
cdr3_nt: TGTGCCAGCTCAGATAACGCGGCGACGGCCTTAGATACGCAGTATTTT

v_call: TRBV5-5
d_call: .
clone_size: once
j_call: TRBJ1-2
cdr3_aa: CASSRATEANYGYTF
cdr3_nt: TGTGCCAGCAGCCGCGCGACAGAAGCTAACTATGGCTACACCTTC

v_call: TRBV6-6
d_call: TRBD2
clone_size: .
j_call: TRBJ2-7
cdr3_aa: CASSGGGLRIPRSEQYF
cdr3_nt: TGTGCCAGCAGCGGGGGGGGACTGCGGATCCCTCGTTCTGAGCAGTACTTC

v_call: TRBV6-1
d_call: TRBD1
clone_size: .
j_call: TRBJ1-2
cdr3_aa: CASTSTTGAAVGYGYTF
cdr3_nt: TGTGCCAGCACCTCTACCACAGGGGCCGCTGTCGGGTATGGCTACACCTTC

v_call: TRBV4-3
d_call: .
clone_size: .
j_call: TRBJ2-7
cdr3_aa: CASSQVGGESYEQYF
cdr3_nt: TGCGCCAGCAGCCAAGTCGGCGGGGAATCATACGAGCAGTACTTC

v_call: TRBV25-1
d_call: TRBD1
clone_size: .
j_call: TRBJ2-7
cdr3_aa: CASSGGMTGAVYEQYF
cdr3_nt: TGTGCCAGCAGTGGGGGAATGACAGGGGCTGTCTACGAGCAGTACTTC

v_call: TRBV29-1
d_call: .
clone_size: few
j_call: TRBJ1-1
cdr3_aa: CSVDGLGNTEAFF
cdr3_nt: TGCAGCGTTGATGGTTTAGGGAACACTGAAGCTTTCTTT

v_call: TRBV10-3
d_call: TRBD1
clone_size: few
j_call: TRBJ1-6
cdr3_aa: CAISTRTGDFSPLHF
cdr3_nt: TGTGCCATTTCCACTCGGACAGGGGATTTTTCACCCCTCCACTTT

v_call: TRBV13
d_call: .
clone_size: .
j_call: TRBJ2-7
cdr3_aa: CASSLGKGIYEQYF
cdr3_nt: TGTGCCAGCAGCTTAGGGAAGGGTATCTACGAGCAGTACTTC